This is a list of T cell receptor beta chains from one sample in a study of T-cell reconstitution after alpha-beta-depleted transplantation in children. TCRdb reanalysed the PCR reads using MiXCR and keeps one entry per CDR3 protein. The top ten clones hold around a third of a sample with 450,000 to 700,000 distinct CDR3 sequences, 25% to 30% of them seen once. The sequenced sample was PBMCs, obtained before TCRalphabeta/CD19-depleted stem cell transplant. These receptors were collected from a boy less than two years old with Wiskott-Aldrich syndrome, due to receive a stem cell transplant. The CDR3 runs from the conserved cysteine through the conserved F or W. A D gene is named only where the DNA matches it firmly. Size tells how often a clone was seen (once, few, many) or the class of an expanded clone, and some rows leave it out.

TGCGCCAGCACCTCCGGGACGGCCTACGAGCAGTACTTC | CASTSGTAYEQYF | 13 | TRBJ2-7 | - | TRBV5-1 | -
TGTGCCACCAGTGACACCCCGACAGGCACCGGGGAGCTGTTTTTT | CATSDTPTGTGELFF | 15 | TRBJ2-2 | - | TRBV24-1 | -
TGCGCCAGCAGCAGCCTGGGACGGCCGTCCTACGAGCAGTACTTC | CASSSLGRPSYEQYF | 15 | TRBJ2-7 | few | TRBV5-1 | -
TGTGCCACCACGATCCCGGGGAGGGAGACCCAGTACTTC | CATTIPGRETQYF | 13 | TRBJ2-5 | - | TRBV6-1 | -
TGTGCCTGGAGTGTTGGTAGCGGGAGGCAAGAGACCCAGTACTTC | CAWSVGSGRQETQYF | 15 | TRBJ2-5 | once | TRBV30 | TRBD2
TGTGCCAGCAGCCCCCGGGACAACACTGAAGCTTTCTTT | CASSPRDNTEAFF | 13 | TRBJ1-1 | many | TRBV7-9 | -
TGCGCCAGCAGCTTGGCGGGACTAGCGCGGAATGAGCAGTTCTTC | CASSLAGLARNEQFF | 15 | TRBJ2-1 | few | TRBV5-1 | TRBD2
TGCAGTGCTAGATCCGGACTAGCAAACAATGAGCAGTTCTTC | CSARSGLANNEQFF | 14 | TRBJ2-1 | - | TRBV20-1 | TRBD2
TGCAGTGCTACACATTCTAGGGCCTACAATGAGCAGTTCTTC | CSATHSRAYNEQFF | 14 | TRBJ2-1 | few | TRBV20-1 | -
TGTGCCGGAAAAGGGGGGAGGGCCGAGGGGCAGTTCTTC | CAGKGGRAEGQFF | 13 | TRBJ2-1 | - | TRBV6-6 | -
TGCGCCAGCAGCTTATCCTCTCGAGGGGATTCCTACGAGCAGTACTTC | CASSLSSRGDSYEQYF | 16 | TRBJ2-7 | - | TRBV5-1 | -
TGTGCCACCAGTGACCCAGGGGGGGATACCGACAATGAGCAGTTCTTC | CATSDPGGDTDNEQFF | 16 | TRBJ2-1 | - | TRBV24-1 | -
TGCGCCAGCAGTTGGAAGGGACAAAACGGGGTTGTCGAGCAGTACTTC | CASSWKGQNGVVEQYF | 16 | TRBJ2-7 | - | TRBV5-1 | -
TGCAGTGCCCAGCGACAGGGGGGCACTGAAGCTTTCTTT | CSAQRQGGTEAFF | 13 | TRBJ1-1 | - | TRBV20-1 | TRBD1
TGTGCCAGCAGCTTAGGGGGACTCCTGTCCTACAATGAGCAGTTCTTC | CASSLGGLLSYNEQFF | 16 | TRBJ2-1 | - | TRBV7-8 | -
TGCAGTGCTTCCAGGGCTGGCACTGAAGCTTTCTTT | CSASRAGTEAFF | 12 | TRBJ1-1 | - | TRBV20-1 | -
TGTGCCAGCAGCTCCCGGGCCCCTGGGGCAAGCAATCAGCCCCAGCATTTT | CASSSRAPGASNQPQHF | 17 | TRBJ1-5 | few | TRBV21-1 | -
TGCGCCAGCAGCTTGGACGCTAGCGGGACCTCCGGCGAGCAGTTCTTC | CASSLDASGTSGEQFF | 16 | TRBJ2-1 | - | TRBV5-1 | TRBD2
TGTGCCAGCAGCTTAGCTGGACTAGCGAACACCGGGGAGCTGTTTTTT | CASSLAGLANTGELFF | 16 | TRBJ2-2 | few | TRBV7-2 | TRBD2
TGCAGCGTTGCTTGGGGACAGGGGGGAGATACGCAGTATTTT | CSVAWGQGGDTQYF | 14 | TRBJ2-3 | few | TRBV29-1 | TRBD1
TGTGCCAGCAGCTTTAAGGGGGCGCTTGGCTATGGCTACACCTTC | CASSFKGALGYGYTF | 15 | TRBJ1-2 | - | TRBV7-9 | TRBD1
TGCGCCAGCAGCTTTATTGGGTTGGAGACCCAGTACTTC | CASSFIGLETQYF | 13 | TRBJ2-5 | many | TRBV5-1 | -
TGCGCCAGCAGCTTGGGGGCAGGGGGAAGGCCAGACGATGAGCAGTTCTTC | CASSLGAGGRPDDEQFF | 17 | TRBJ2-1 | - | TRBV5-1 | TRBD1
TGCGCCAGCAGCTTGAGCGGGATTGCAACTAATGAAAAACTGTTTTTT | CASSLSGIATNEKLFF | 16 | TRBJ1-4 | few | TRBV5-1 | -
TGCGCCAGCAGCCCTGCGAAAGAGACCCAGTACTTC | CASSPAKETQYF | 12 | TRBJ2-5 | few | TRBV5-1 | -
TGCAGTGCTAATTACAGGGGGAACTATGGCTACACCTTC | CSANYRGNYGYTF | 13 | TRBJ1-2 | - | TRBV20-1 | TRBD1
TGCGCCAGCAGCCAAGAACGCGGGACGACCTACAATGAGCAGTTCTTC | CASSQERGTTYNEQFF | 16 | TRBJ2-1 | few | TRBV4-1 | -
TGTGCCAGCAGCCCGCCGGGACTAGCGTACAATGAGCAGTTCTTC | CASSPPGLAYNEQFF | 15 | TRBJ2-1 | - | TRBV7-3 | TRBD2
TGTGCCAGCAGCCGAGCCGGGACTAGCGGGAGTTTTCACTACGAGCAGTACTTC | CASSRAGTSGSFHYEQYF | 18 | TRBJ2-7 | - | TRBV11-1 | TRBD2
TGCGCCAGCAGCGCGGGACTAGCGGGAGGTGGGGCCAACGTCCTGACTTTC | CASSAGLAGGGANVLTF | 17 | TRBJ2-6 | - | TRBV5-1 | TRBD2
TGCAGTGCTAGAGATCACCGCACAGATACGCAGTATTTT | CSARDHRTDTQYF | 13 | TRBJ2-3 | - | TRBV20-1 | -
TGCAGTGCTGGATCCCAGGGGGTTGATACGCAGTATTTT | CSAGSQGVDTQYF | 13 | TRBJ2-3 | - | TRBV20-1 | TRBD1
TGTGCCACCAGTGATGAATTAGACCCTACCAATGAGCAGTTCTTC | CATSDELDPTNEQFF | 15 | TRBJ2-1 | - | TRBV24-1 | -
TGTGCCAGCACTCACCCTAGCGGGAGCACAGATACGCAGTATTTT | CASTHPSGSTDTQYF | 15 | TRBJ2-3 | few | TRBV6-2/TRBV6-3 | TRBD2
TGCGCCAGCAGCCAAGGAGACCTTGACAATGAGCAGTTCTTC | CASSQGDLDNEQFF | 14 | TRBJ2-1 | - | TRBV4-1 | -
TGTGCCATCAGTGAGCTGGGGAATCAGCCCCAGCATTTT | CAISELGNQPQHF | 13 | TRBJ1-5 | - | TRBV10-3 | -
TGCGCCAGCAGAATGGAAGAGACCCAGTACTTC | CASRMEETQYF | 11 | TRBJ2-5 | - | TRBV5-1 | -
TGCGCCAGCAGCCGGACAGGGGACGGCTATGGCTACACCTTC | CASSRTGDGYGYTF | 14 | TRBJ1-2 | - | TRBV5-1 | TRBD1
TGTGCCAGCAGTCTGGGACACGGGCGAACTGAAGCTTTCTTT | CASSLGHGRTEAFF | 14 | TRBJ1-1 | - | TRBV12-3/TRBV12-4 | -
TGCAGTGGTATAGACAGGGAAGCTTTCTTT | CSGIDREAFF | 10 | TRBJ1-1 | once | TRBV20-1 | -
TGTGCCATCGGGAACAGGGGGAACAATGAGCAGTTCTTC | CAIGNRGNNEQFF | 13 | TRBJ2-1 | - | TRBV10-3 | TRBD1
TGTGCCATTTCACAGGTCCACGAGCAGTACTTC | CAISQVHEQYF | 11 | TRBJ2-7 | few | TRBV10-3 | -
TGTGCCATCAGTACCGGACAGTCCCAATATAATTCACCCCTCCACTTT | CAISTGQSQYNSPLHF | 16 | TRBJ1-6 | once | TRBV10-3 | -
TGCGCCAGCAGCTTGGGAACGGCGGCGGAGACCCAGTACTTC | CASSLGTAAETQYF | 14 | TRBJ2-5 | - | TRBV5-1 | -
TGTGCCAGCAGTTCACCGAGACTAGTCCGCAATGAGCAGTTCTTC | CASSSPRLVRNEQFF | 15 | TRBJ2-1 | - | TRBV27 | -
TGTGCCAGCAGAGGGACGGGATTAGAGACCCAGTACTTC | CASRGTGLETQYF | 13 | TRBJ2-5 | few | TRBV27 | -
TGTGCCAGCAGTGGACGCGGGAGGGCCCACAATGAGCAGTTCTTC | CASSGRGRAHNEQFF | 15 | TRBJ2-1 | few | TRBV25-1 | TRBD2
TGTGCCAGCAGCTTAAATGGGGGGGCTGCTAACTATGGCTACACCTTC | CASSLNGGAANYGYTF | 16 | TRBJ1-2 | few | TRBV7-3 | -
TGTGCCATCAGTGACGTGGGACCTAAGAACACTGAAGCTTTCTTT | CAISDVGPKNTEAFF | 15 | TRBJ1-1 | few | TRBV10-3 | -
TGCGCCAGCAGCTTGACTAGCGGGAACCAAGAGACCCAGTACTTC | CASSLTSGNQETQYF | 15 | TRBJ2-5 | few | TRBV5-1 | TRBD2
TGTGCCAGCAGCTTCGGACAGGGTGGACGGGATGAGCAGTTCTTC | CASSFGQGGRDEQFF | 15 | TRBJ2-1 | - | TRBV7-9 | TRBD1
TGTGCCAGCAGTCCCACAAAAGGGGGCACCGGGGAGCTGTTTTTT | CASSPTKGGTGELFF | 15 | TRBJ2-2 | few | TRBV28 | -